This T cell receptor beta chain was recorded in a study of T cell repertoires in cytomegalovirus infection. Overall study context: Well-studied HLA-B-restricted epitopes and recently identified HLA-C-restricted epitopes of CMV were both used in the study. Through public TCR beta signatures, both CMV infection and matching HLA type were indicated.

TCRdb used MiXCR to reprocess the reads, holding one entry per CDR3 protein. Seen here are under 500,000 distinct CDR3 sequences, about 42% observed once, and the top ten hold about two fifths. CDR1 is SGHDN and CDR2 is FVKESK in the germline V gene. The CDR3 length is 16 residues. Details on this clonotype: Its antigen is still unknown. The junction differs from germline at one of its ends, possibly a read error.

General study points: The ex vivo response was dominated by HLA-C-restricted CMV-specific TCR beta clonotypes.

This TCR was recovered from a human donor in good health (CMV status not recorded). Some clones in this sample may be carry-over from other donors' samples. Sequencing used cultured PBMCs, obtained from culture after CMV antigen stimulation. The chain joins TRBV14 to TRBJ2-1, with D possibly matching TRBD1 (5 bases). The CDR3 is CASSQGTGISYNEQFF. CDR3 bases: TGTGCCAGCAGCCAAGGAACAGGAATATCCTACAATGAACAGTTCTTC. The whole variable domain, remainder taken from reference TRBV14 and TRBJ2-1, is EAGVTQFPSHSVIEKGQTVTLRCDPISGHDNLYWYRRVMGKEIKFLLHFVKESKQDESGMPNNRFLAERTGGTYSTLKVQPAELEDSGVYFCASSQGTGISYNEQFFGPGTRLTVL.